These 30 T cell receptor beta chains share one sample of origin, sequenced in a study of shared clonotypes between healthy human individuals. Clones were sequenced by immunoSEQ multiplex PCR, and TCRdb holds only the in-frame ones, with some missing. The sample yields some 660,000 clones, about 80% seen once. The sample comprised memory CD4+ T cells sorted from blood. Subset here: CD45RA-negative fraction. The receptors come from a woman aged 25-40 years in good health.

The chain carries TRBV4-1 and TRBJ2-7; no firm D call. In germline, CDR1 is MGHRA, CDR2 YSYEKL. The CDR3 contains 12 residues. V lost 6 bases, J lost 3 bases, and 9 bases lay in between. Here the CDR3 reads CASRDSRYEQYF. The CDR3 nucleotides are TGCGCCAGCAGGGATTCGCGCTACGAGCAGTACTTC.

This clone has a handful of counts. The chain joins TRBV5-1 to TRBJ1-1; D possibly corresponds to TRBD1 (5 bases). The CDR3 sequence is 16 residues long. With 3 bases removed from V and 0 bases from J, the gap between germline ends came to 15 bases. Germline CDR1 and CDR2: SGHRS and YFSETQ. The CDR3 region has the DNA TGCGCCAGCAGCTATGGAACGTGGGGGATGAACACTGAAGCTTTCTTT. Translation gives CASSYGTWGMNTEAFF.

CDR3 protein: CVRSQTPRTSLHSAGELFF. CDR3 DNA sequence: TGTGTCAGAAGCCAGACCCCGCGGACTTCTCTTCACAGCGCCGGGGAGCTGTTTTTT. The chain uses TRBV7-5 and TRBJ2-2; TRBD2 reflects the table's D call only, with no check against the DNA. TRBV7-5 is a pseudogene. CDR3 length equals 19 residues.

This clone showed up just a few times. The chain links TRBV20-1 to TRBJ2-1; D uncertain. The CDR3 contains 11 residues. Germline V gene lookup returns CDR1 DFQATT and CDR2 SNEGSKA (reference sequence). With 1 base removed from V and 10 bases from J, the gap between germline ends came to 8 bases. The CDR3 DNA follows: TGCAGTGCTAGAGGACTCGGAGAGCAGTTCTTC. Its translation: CSARGLGEQFF.

The rearrangement joins TRBV25-1 to TRBJ1-4; no firm D call. Germline V gives CDR1 MGHDK, CDR2 SYGVNS. The V gene lost 3 bases and the J gene lost 8 bases, with 13 bases spanning the gap. This CDR3 contains 14 residues. CDR3 bases: TGTGCCAGCAGTGATGGCGGGGATCAGGAAAAACTGTTTTTT. It encodes CASSDGGDQEKLFF. The complete variable domain, with remaining parts taken from reference TRBV25-1 and TRBJ1-4, reads EADIYQTPRYLVIGTGKKITLECSQTMGHDKMYWYQQDPGMELHLIHYSYGVNSTEKGDLSSESTVSRIRTEHFPLTLESARPSHTSQYLCASSDGGDQEKLFFGSGTQLSVL.

The rearrangement uses TRBV6-4 and TRBJ1-2, with D possibly matching TRBD1 (5 bases). The germline V gene encodes CDR1 MRHNA and CDR2 SNTAGT. This CDR3 is built from 14 residues. Deletions cut 5 bases from V and 7 bases from J, with 17 bases between. This CDR3 reads CASSPQGFRGGYTF. The CDR3 DNA reads TGTGCCAGCAGTCCCCAGGGTTTTAGAGGTGGCTACACCTTC.

The chain uses TRBV19 and TRBJ2-3; 7 bases match TRBD2. The V gene's germline CDR1 is LNHDA and CDR2 SQIVND (reference sequence). The CDR3 contains 12 residues. The V segment lost 4 bases and the J segment 5 bases; nucleotides outside the gene matches: 0. CDR3 nucleotides: TGTGCCAGTAGTACTAGCGGAGATACGCAGTATTTT. Amino acids: CASSTSGDTQYF. Together with reference TRBV19 and TRBJ2-3, the CDR3 gives the full variable domain: DGGITQSPKYLFRKEGQNVTLSCEQNLNHDAMYWYRQDPGQGLRLIYYSQIVNDFQKGDIAEGYSVSREKKESFPLTVTSAQKNPTAFYLCASSTSGDTQYFGPGTRLTVL.

This sequence joins TRBV7-2 and TRBJ2-5, with TRBD2 matching over 9 bases. Trimming at V came to 5 bases and at J to 5 bases, leaving 12 bases not matched to a gene. This CDR3 comprises 16 residues. Germline CDR1 reads SGHTA; CDR2 reads FQGNSA. CDR3 in DNA: TGTGCCAGCAGCCAAGGTGGCGGGAGGGCCGCCGAGACCCAGTACTTC. Amino acids: CASSQGGGRAAETQYF.

The V and J genes are TRBV5-1 and TRBJ1-1; tentatively, D is TRBD1 (5 bases). V dropped 4 bases and J dropped 1 base, with 11 bases sitting between them. Germline CDR1 and CDR2: SGHRS and YFSETQ. This CDR3 has 14 residues. The CDR3 bases are TGCGCCAGCAGCGCACATACAGGGAACACTGAAGCTTTCTTT. Its translation is CASSAHTGNTEAFF.

V is TRBV9 and J is TRBJ2-7; TRBD2 is a possible D gene (6 bases). Germline lookup yields CDR1 SGDLS and CDR2 YYNGEE. Trimming took off 0 bases at V and 0 bases at J, with 13 bases between the two ends. This CDR3 spans 16 amino acids. CDR3 in DNA: TGTGCCAGCAGCGTAGATGGTAGGGACTTCTCCTACGAGCAGTACTTC. Protein sequence: CASSVDGRDFSYEQYF.

The chain has TRBV5-5 and TRBJ1-5; D perhaps matches TRBD1 (5 bases). CDR1 SGHKS and CDR2 YYEKEE come from the germline V gene (reference sequence). V was trimmed by 0 bases and J by 1 base, leaving 17 bases between them. CDR3 length equals 18 residues. The chain's CDR3 is CASSLDNAWAGSNQPQHF. Here the CDR3 DNA reads TGTGCCAGCAGCTTGGACAACGCCTGGGCAGGGAGCAATCAGCCCCAGCATTTT.

This chain uses TRBV10-3 with TRBJ2-7; TRBD1 is a possible D gene (6 bases). The CDR3 is 13 amino acids. From germline, CDR1 is ENHRY and CDR2 SYGVKD. V lost 5 bases to trimming and J lost 1 base, with 9 bases between them. CDR3 in DNA: TGTGCCATCAGTCCGACAGGATCCTACGAGCAGTACTTC. Encoded protein: CAISPTGSYEQYF.

This clone was recorded once. The J gene is TRBJ2-1, the V gene TRBV7-6; perhaps TRBD2 as D (7 bases). V dropped 4 bases and J dropped 0 bases, with 19 bases sitting between them. Germline values: CDR1 SGHVS, CDR2 FNYEAQ. This CDR3 contains 18 residues. The CDR3: CASSSQGLADRSYNEQFF. The CDR3 DNA reads as TGTGCCAGCAGCTCCCAGGGGCTAGCGGACCGCTCCTACAATGAGCAGTTCTTC.

J is TRBJ2-5 and V is TRBV6-5; the D gene is possibly TRBD2 (5 bases). V was trimmed by 0 bases and J by 5 bases, leaving 10 bases between them. Germline CDR1 and CDR2: MNHEY and SVGAGI. The CDR3 covers 14 residues. The CDR3 sequence: CASSYSFSVETQYF. CDR3 in DNA: TGTGCCAGCAGTTACTCGTTTAGCGTGGAGACCCAGTACTTC.

This clone was observed at least ten times. The chain uses TRBV7-9 and TRBJ2-3; D is undetermined. Trimming stripped 3 bases from V and 2 bases from J, with 12 bases between. The CDR3 runs 15 residues. CDR1 and CDR2 (germline): SEHNR, FQNEAQ (reference sequence). The CDR3 region has the DNA TGTGCCAGCAGCTTCCGTGGCGAACTCACAGATACGCAGTATTTT. Its protein is CASSFRGELTDTQYF.

This sequence joins TRBV5-1 and TRBJ1-3; 7 positions agree with TRBD1. Germline trimming cut 4 bases from V and 0 bases from J; bases unmatched to any gene: 4. In germline, CDR1 is SGHRS, CDR2 YFSETQ. The CDR3 has 15 residues. The DNA for the CDR3 is TGCGCCAGCAGCGGGGGACAGTTCTCTGGAAACACCATATATTTT. It codes for CASSGGQFSGNTIYF.

This clone was seen at least ten times. V and J are TRBV7-9 and TRBJ2-7; TRBD2 aligns across 8 bases. The CDR3 consists of 15 residues. Looked up from germline, CDR1 is SEHNR and CDR2 is FQNEAQ (reference sequence). With 5 bases clipped from V and 2 bases from J, the junction kept 8 bases outside the gene matches. CDR3 DNA: TGTGCCAGCAGCGTTACTAGCGGAACCCCCTACGAGCAGTACTTC. It is translated as CASSVTSGTPYEQYF.

The chain links TRBV4-1 to TRBJ2-7, with TRBD2 matching 14 bases. The CDR3 covers 16 residues. Unmatched junction bases numbered 5, after V lost 0 bases and J lost 7 bases. Per germline, CDR1 MGHRA and CDR2 YSYEKL. DNA of the CDR3: TGCGCCAGCAGCCAAGAAACGACTAGCGGGAGGGGGGAGCAGTACTTC. Its protein is CASSQETTSGRGEQYF.

This clone has a handful of counts. The chain recombines TRBV5-1 with TRBJ2-1; 9 bases are shared with TRBD1. V was clipped by 4 bases and J by 0 bases; unmatched bases: 14. This CDR3 contains 19 residues. Germline CDR1 SGHRS, CDR2 YFSETQ. The CDR3 loop is CASSGTGGDGGSSYNEQFF. The CDR3 DNA reads as TGCGCCAGCAGCGGTACAGGGGGCGATGGCGGGAGCTCCTACAATGAGCAGTTCTTC.

J is TRBJ2-3 and V is TRBV10-3; 7 bases map to TRBD2. Losses at the gene ends were 4 bases for V and 6 bases for J; bases not matched to a gene: 4. CDR3 size: 13 residues. Germline assignment: CDR1 ENHRY and CDR2 SYGVKD. CDR3 nucleotides: TGTGCCATCAGTGTGACTAGCCTGGATACGCAGTATTTT. Translated, it gives CAISVTSLDTQYF.

This rearrangement joins TRBV11-2 to TRBJ2-1, with 9 positions matching TRBD2. In germline, CDR1 is SGHAT, CDR2 FQNNGV. The CDR3 has 18 amino acids. V gave up 4 bases and J gave up 2 bases; unmatched junction bases: 12. The CDR3 reads CASSSQGDSGRTYNEQFF. The CDR3 nucleotides read TGTGCCAGCAGCTCACAAGGGGATAGCGGGAGAACCTACAATGAGCAGTTCTTC.

The rearrangement joins TRBV19 to TRBJ1-4, with TRBD1 identical over 7 bases. With 5 bases clipped from V and 7 bases from J, the junction kept 10 bases outside the gene matches. The CDR3 consists of 15 residues. Germline V gene data show CDR1 as LNHDA and CDR2 as SQIVND (reference sequence). In nucleotides, the CDR3 is TGTGCCAGTAGTCCAAGACAGGGTTATCGTGAAAAACTGTTTTTT. It specifies CASSPRQGYREKLFF.

This clone was seen more than once but under ten times. J is TRBJ2-2 and V is TRBV16; a weak D match, TRBD1 (6 bases). V lost 4 bases, J lost 1 base, and 7 bases lay in between. The V gene's germline CDR1 is KGHSY and CDR2 FQNENV. CDR3 length: 14 residues. The CDR3 protein is CASSRGQNTGELFF. CDR3 sequence (DNA): TGTGCCAGCAGCCGGGGACAGAACACCGGGGAGCTGTTTTTT.

The chain employs TRBV27 and TRBJ2-3; no reliable D call. V lost 1 base and J 0 bases, leaving 5 bases between the germline ends. Per the germline V gene, CDR1 is MNHEY and CDR2 is SMNVEV (reference sequence). The CDR3 runs to 14 residues. In DNA, the CDR3 is TGTGCCAGCAGTTTATTGACTAGCACAGATACGCAGTATTTT. Protein sequence: CASSLLTSTDTQYF.

The chain employs TRBV6-5 and TRBJ2-7, with D perhaps TRBD2 (5 bases). V was shortened by 6 bases and J by 3 bases, with 15 bases between the two germline ends. Looked up from germline, CDR1 is MNHEY and CDR2 is SVGAGI. The CDR3 length is 14 residues. CDR3 in amino acids: CASSVWGVNYEQYF. The CDR3 nucleotides read TGTGCCAGCAGCGTATGGGGAGTGAACTACGAGCAGTACTTC.

The CDR3 DNA is TGTGCCAGCAGCTTAGGGATGGGACTCCCTGCATCCTATTTT. This gives the protein CASSLGMGLPASYF. The chain couples TRBV7-6 to TRBJ2-3, with D possibly TRBD2 on 6 matching bases. Trimming left V 1 base short and J 15 bases short, with 20 bases between. The CDR3 is 14 amino acids. Germline CDR1 is SGHVS and CDR2 is FNYEAQ.

The V call is TRBV19, the J call TRBJ1-2; D ambiguous. Looked up from germline, CDR1 is LNHDA and CDR2 is SQIVND (reference sequence). The ends were cut back, 1 base at V and 3 bases at J, with 9 bases in the middle. The CDR3 is made up of 14 amino acids. This chain's CDR3 is CASSIGHSYYGYTF. The CDR3 coding sequence is TGTGCCAGTAGTATAGGGCACAGCTACTATGGCTACACCTTC.

This clone was seen more than once but under ten times. This chain uses TRBV6-1 with TRBJ1-1; D remains unclear. CDR3 length: 12 residues. The V gene's germline CDR1 is MNHNS and CDR2 SASEGT. V lost 1 base, J lost 11 bases, and 11 bases lay in between. The CDR3 nucleotides are TGTGCCAGCAGTGAAGAGGTGGGATGGGCTTTCTTT. This gives the protein CASSEEVGWAFF.

The chain has TRBV7-9 and TRBJ1-2; D not resolved. V gave up 5 bases and J gave up 2 bases, with 12 bases separating them. CDR3 length: 14 residues. Germline V gene data show CDR1 as SEHNR and CDR2 as FQNEAQ (reference sequence). The CDR3 region is CASSTLSGNYGYTF. The CDR3 DNA reads TGTGCCAGCAGCACACTGTCGGGGAACTATGGCTACACCTTC.

J is TRBJ1-1 and V is TRBV5-5; tentatively, D is TRBD1 (6 bases). Germline V CDR1 and CDR2: SGHKS, YYEKEE (reference sequence). The CDR3 covers 15 residues. The V end was cut by 4 bases, the J end by 1 base, with 14 bases between. The DNA for the CDR3 is TGTGCCAGCAGCCCTTTTGACAGGTCGAACACTGAAGCTTTCTTT. Protein product: CASSPFDRSNTEAFF.